This entry lists 30 T cell receptor beta chains sequenced from one sample in a study of CD8 T cells in ankylosing spondylitis. Each CDR3 protein is one row after TCRdb ran MiXCR on the 5' RACE reads. The sample carries about 140,000 distinct CDR3 sequences, around 32% recorded once. Sequencing was performed on synovial fluid, either unsorted or a sorted T cell fraction (not recorded which). These receptors came from a male donor with ankylosing spondylitis.

This rearrangement joins TRBV7-2 to TRBJ1-4, with TRBD1 as a possible D gene (5 bases). The CDR3 extends over 12 amino acids. Germline V gene sequence: CDR1 SGHTA, CDR2 FQGNSA. Trimming took off 5 bases at V and 17 bases at J, with 18 bases between the two ends. The CDR3 loop reads CASSNPGTASFF. CDR3 in DNA: TGTGCCAGCAGCAACCCCGGGACGGCTAGTTTTTTT.

This clonotype has a count of ten or more. V gene TRBV12-3 or TRBV12-4 combines with J gene TRBJ2-7; 7 nucleotides agree with TRBD2. The V segment lost 6 bases and the J segment 0 bases; nucleotides outside the gene matches: 8. This CDR3 spans 15 amino acids. CDR3 coding DNA: TGTGCCAGCAGAAAGAGCGGGAAGAGCTCCTACGAGCAGTACTTC. As protein: CASRKSGKSSYEQYF.

This rearrangement joins TRBV9 to TRBJ2-2, with D maybe TRBD2 (5 bases). The germline CDR1 and CDR2 sequences are SGDLS and YYNGEE. CDR3 length equals 15 residues. Trimming shortened V by 4 bases and J by 1 base, and 11 bases separated the two germline ends. CDR3 bases: TGTGCCAGCAGCCCCCAAGGAGGGAACACCGGGGAGCTGTTTTTT. As protein: CASSPQGGNTGELFF.

V and J are TRBV6-5 and TRBJ1-2, with D perhaps TRBD1 (6 bases). The germline gives CDR1 MNHEY, CDR2 SVGAGI. This CDR3 region has 12 residues. V shed 4 bases and J shed 9 bases, with 12 bases lying between them. The CDR3 reads CASSSYRDRYTF. CDR3 nucleotide sequence: TGTGCCAGCAGTTCCTACAGGGATCGCTACACCTTC.

This clonotype was recorded only once. This chain connects TRBV7-9 to TRBJ1-1, with a weak D call TRBD1 (6 bases). Germline loops: CDR1 SEHNR, CDR2 FQNEAQ (reference sequence). Trimming stripped 5 bases from V and 1 base from J, with 14 bases between. The CDR3 is 15 residues long. CDR3 nucleotides: TGTGCCAGCAGCCGATCTATGACAGGGAACACTGAAGCTTTCTTT. This codes for CASSRSMTGNTEAFF. The full variable domain, completed using reference TRBV7-9 and TRBJ1-1, is DTGVSQNPRHKITKRGQNVTFRCDPISEHNRLYWYRQTLGQGPEFLTYFQNEAQLEKSRLLSDRFSAERPKGSFSTLEIQRTEQGDSAMYLCASSRSMTGNTEAFFGQGTRLTVV.

There are many counts of this clonotype. The chain has TRBV7-6 and TRBJ2-3; no clear D gene. The germline gives CDR1 SGHVS, CDR2 FNYEAQ. The CDR3 extends over 13 amino acids. Trimming removed 1 base from V and 2 bases from J, with 4 bases in between. The CDR3 loop is CASSLGPTDTQYF. In DNA, the CDR3 is TGTGCCAGCAGCTTAGGACCCACAGATACGCAGTATTTT. The full variable domain, completed using reference TRBV7-6 and TRBJ2-3, is GAGVSQSPRYKVTKRGQDVALRCDPISGHVSLYWYRQALGQGPEFLTYFNYEAQQDKSGLPNDRFSAERPEGSISTLTIQRTEQRDSAMYRCASSLGPTDTQYFGPGTRLTVL.

This clonotype was detected only a few times. The gene calls are TRBV20-1 and TRBJ2-3; TRBD2 matches at 15 bases. This CDR3 is built from 16 residues. The trim removed 6 bases at V and 2 bases at J, leaving 6 bases unmatched. The germline V gene has CDR1 DFQATT and CDR2 SNEGSKA (reference sequence). The chain's CDR3 is CSAPGLAGGLTDTQYF. The CDR3, as DNA: TGCAGTGCCCCGGGACTAGCGGGAGGCCTCACAGATACGCAGTATTTT.

The chain employs TRBV30 and TRBJ2-2; unclear D gene. There are 12 residues in the CDR3. With 2 bases removed from V and 6 bases from J, the gap between germline ends came to 7 bases. Germline CDR1 GTSNPN, CDR2 SVGIG (reference sequence). The CDR3 region is CAWSRGSGELFF. CDR3 in DNA: TGTGCCTGGAGTCGCGGATCCGGGGAGCTGTTTTTT. Full variable domain (remainder filled in from reference TRBV30 and TRBJ2-2): SQTIHQWPATLVQPVGSPLSLECTVEGTSNPNLYWYRQAAGRGLQLLFYSVGIGQISSEVPQNLSASRPQDRQFILSSKKLLLSDSGFYLCAWSRGSGELFFGEGSRLTVL.

This chain uses TRBV27 with TRBJ1-5; D gene unclear. V lost 6 bases, J lost 7 bases, and 16 bases lay in between. Germline V lookup: CDR1 MNHEY, CDR2 SMNVEV (reference sequence). The CDR3 spans 14 residues. As DNA, the CDR3 is TGTGCCAGCAGACTGGCGGGTGGTAGACAGCCCCAGCATTTT. As protein: CASRLAGGRQPQHF.

J is TRBJ2-3 and V is TRBV28, with 7 bases fitting TRBD1. Per the germline V gene, CDR1 is MDHEN and CDR2 is SYDVKM. CDR3 length: 15 residues. Trimming took 6 bases from V and 3 from J; bases not matched to a gene: 9. This CDR3 reads CASRLPGGRTDTQYF. As DNA, the CDR3 is TGTGCCAGCAGACTACCAGGGGGAAGAACAGATACGCAGTATTTT.

This clonotype was counted between two and nine times. At one end, the junction sequence differs from germline, possibly due to a read error. This sequence joins TRBV14 and TRBJ2-1, with D unresolved. Per the germline V gene, CDR1 is SGHDN and CDR2 is FVKESK. The CDR3 is 15 amino acids. CDR3 sequence: CASSQDHPGYSEQFF. The CDR3 DNA reads as TGTGCCAGCAGCCAAGATCATCCTGGATACAGTGAGCAGTTCTTC.

This rearrangement joins TRBV20-1 to TRBJ2-1, with a possible D match to TRBD2 (5 bases). This CDR3 region has 15 residues. Per the germline V gene, CDR1 is DFQATT and CDR2 is SNEGSKA (reference sequence). This CDR3 is CSVTLGVSSYNEQFF. The CDR3 coding sequence is TGCAGCGTGACCCTGGGAGTTAGCTCCTACAATGAGCAGTTCTTC.

This rearrangement joins TRBV11-2 to TRBJ1-6; D uncertain. Trimming removed 1 base at V and 8 bases at J, with 12 bases between. The germline gives CDR1 SGHAT, CDR2 FQNNGV. The CDR3 is made up of 15 amino acids. The CDR3 DNA is TGTGCCAGCAGCTTAGGTGCCAAGCCTTATTCACCCCTCCACTTT. Its protein product is CASSLGAKPYSPLHF.

The sample holds a few counts of this clonotype. The rearrangement joins TRBV5-1 to TRBJ2-1; 8 nucleotides match TRBD2. The germline V gene has CDR1 SGHRS and CDR2 YFSETQ. V dropped 0 bases and J dropped 5; count of bases not matched to a gene: 7. This CDR3 comprises 16 residues. CDR3 bases: TGCGCCAGCAGCTTGGTTGCCGGGAGGGCCGACAATGAGCAGTTCTTC. Translated: CASSLVAGRADNEQFF. Filled out from reference TRBV5-1 and TRBJ2-1, the complete variable domain reads KAGVTQTPRYLIKTRGQQVTLSCSPISGHRSVSWYQQTPGQGLQFLFEYFSETQRNKGNFPGRFSGRQFSNSRSEMNVSTLELGDSALYLCASSLVAGRADNEQFFGPGTRLTVL.

This clonotype occurred a few times. The genes are TRBV20-1 and TRBJ2-2, with D uncertain. Trimming removed 1 base at V and 8 bases at J, with 11 bases between. The germline V gene encodes CDR1 DFQATT and CDR2 SNEGSKA (reference sequence). The CDR3 covers 13 residues. The CDR3 DNA follows: TGCAGTGCTAGAGGAGACCATCTAGGGGAGCTGTTTTTT. Its translation is CSARGDHLGELFF.

Many counts were recorded for this clonotype. This chain uses TRBV2 with TRBJ2-6, with 9 bases aligning to TRBD1. Unmatched junction bases numbered 11, after V lost 4 bases and J lost 4 bases. In germline, CDR1 is SNHLY, CDR2 FYNNEI. This CDR3 has 18 residues. In DNA, the CDR3 is TGTGCCAGCAGTGTGGAACAGGGGGCCACCTACGGGGCCAACGTCCTGACTTTC. It codes for CASSVEQGATYGANVLTF.

The chain is built from TRBV28 and TRBJ2-5, with 9 bases fitting TRBD1. The germline CDR1 and CDR2 sequences are MDHEN and SYDVKM. After removal of 3 bases from V and 5 bases from J, the junction contained 7 bases not matched to a gene. The CDR3 contains 15 residues. As DNA, the CDR3 is TGTGCCAGCAGTTTTGGGGACAGGGACGGGGAGACCCAGTACTTC. This codes for CASSFGDRDGETQYF. Drawing the rest from reference TRBV28 and TRBJ2-5, the complete variable domain is DVKVTQSSRYLVKRTGEKVFLECVQDMDHENMFWYRQDPGLGLRLIYFSYDVKMKEKGDIPEGYSVSREKKERFSLILESASTNQTSMYLCASSFGDRDGETQYFGPGTRLLVL.

The gene calls are TRBV5-1 and TRBJ2-3, with TRBD1 matching 7 bases. V shed 9 bases, J shed 5 bases, and the junction held 9 bases outside the gene matches. Germline CDR1 is SGHRS and CDR2 is YFSETQ. This CDR3 has 13 amino acids. DNA of the CDR3: TGCGCCACCGCAGGGGGTGGGAGAGATACGCAGTATTTT. Translating gives CATAGGGRDTQYF.

This chain links TRBV5-1 with TRBJ1-1; 9 bases are a match to TRBD1. CDR1 and CDR2 from the germline V gene are SGHRS and YFSETQ. Trimming removed 0 bases from V and 3 bases from J; junction bases left unmatched: 6. The length of the CDR3 is 16 residues. CDR3 nucleotide sequence: TGCGCCAGCAGCTTGGCCCTCCGGGACAGGGACACTGAAGCTTTCTTT. Translating it yields CASSLALRDRDTEAFF.

The genes are TRBV20-1 and TRBJ2-3, with 8 nucleotides matching TRBD2. The germline gives CDR1 DFQATT, CDR2 SNEGSKA (reference sequence). The CDR3 is 13 residues long. J was trimmed by 4 bases and V by 5 bases; bases with no gene match: 5. CDR3 loop: CSASSGGPDTQYF. Written as DNA, the CDR3 is TGCAGTGCTTCCTCGGGGGGGCCAGATACGCAGTATTTT.

The rearrangement joins TRBV11-2 to TRBJ1-4, with 7 bases aligning to TRBD1. Germline V gene sequence: CDR1 SGHAT, CDR2 FQNNGV. The CDR3 loop spans 13 amino acids. The trim removed 3 bases at V and 13 bases at J, leaving 8 bases unmatched. DNA of the CDR3: TGTGCCAGCAGCTTGGGACAGTGGTTTAGACTGTTTTTT. Translation: CASSLGQWFRLFF.

This clonotype was seen more than once but under ten times. The rearrangement joins TRBV20-1 to TRBJ2-7; possibly TRBD1 or TRBD2 for D (7 bases each). Germline V lookup: CDR1 DFQATT, CDR2 SNEGSKA (reference sequence). The CDR3 is 15 residues long. Between the trimmed V and J ends, which lost 1 base and 3 bases, there was a span of 16 bases. The CDR3 DNA is TGCAGTGCTAGAGTTCGGGGAGGGGGCCGCTACGAGCAGTACTTC. The encoded protein is CSARVRGGGRYEQYF.

The rearrangement uses TRBV11-2 and TRBJ2-2, with 7 bases aligning to TRBD1. J lost 4 bases, V lost 6 bases, and 8 bases had no gene match. The length of the CDR3 is 15 residues. Per the germline V gene, CDR1 is SGHAT and CDR2 is FQNNGV. CDR3 amino acids: CASRSRGQGTGELFF. In nucleotides, the CDR3 is TGTGCCAGCAGGTCAAGGGGGCAGGGCACCGGGGAGCTGTTTTTT. Using reference TRBV11-2 and TRBJ2-2 for the parts outside the CDR3, the full variable domain is EAGVAQSPRYKIIEKRQSVAFWCNPISGHATLYWYQQILGQGPKLLIQFQNNGVVDDSQLPKDRFSAERLKGVDSTLKIQPAKLEDSAVYLCASRSRGQGTGELFFGEGSRLTVL.

V gene TRBV7-6 combines with J gene TRBJ1-1; D is unclear. V was clipped by 4 bases and J by 7 bases, with 10 bases between them. The CDR3 runs 12 residues. Germline CDR1 SGHVS, CDR2 FNYEAQ. CDR3 loop: CASSSERDEAFF. CDR3 coding DNA: TGTGCCAGCAGCTCGGAGAGGGATGAAGCTTTCTTT.

The rearrangement links TRBV12-3 or TRBV12-4 to TRBJ2-2, with 8 bases identical to TRBD1. The CDR3 spans 15 residues. The V segment lost 5 bases and the J segment 2 bases; nucleotides outside the gene matches: 4. The CDR3 coding sequence is TGTGCCAGCAGTGTCAGGGGGCGTAACACCGGGGAGCTGTTTTTT. Protein sequence: CASSVRGRNTGELFF.

The rearrangement joins TRBV12-3 or TRBV12-4 to TRBJ1-6; a possible D gene is TRBD1 (5 bases). The CDR3 loop spans 15 amino acids. The ends were cut back, 5 bases at V and 7 bases at J, with 15 bases in the middle. As DNA, the CDR3 is TGTGCCAGCAGTCGATCGGGACGGGAAAATTCACCCCTCCACTTT. It is translated as CASSRSGRENSPLHF.

The chain has TRBV5-5 and TRBJ2-7; 7 bases are shared with TRBD1. The CDR3 runs to 14 residues. Germline values: CDR1 SGHKS, CDR2 YYEKEE (reference sequence). Losses at the gene ends were 4 bases for V and 3 bases for J; bases not matched to a gene: 7. The CDR3 DNA reads as TGTGCCAGCAGCCAACAACGACAGGGCTACGAGCAGTACTTC. It translates to CASSQQRQGYEQYF.

This clonotype occurred a few times. The CDR3 nucleotides read TGTGCCAGCAGTGAAAATCTCCCCCTAGGCAATCAGCCCCAGCATTTT. Its translation: CASSENLPLGNQPQHF. The chain has TRBV2 and TRBJ1-5; D is undetermined. The CDR3 has 16 residues. The germline V gene has CDR1 SNHLY and CDR2 FYNNEI. Trimming took off 2 bases at V and 2 bases at J, with 13 bases between the two ends.

V and J are TRBV6-2 or TRBV6-3 and TRBJ2-7; weak D call: TRBD2 (5 bases). Germline CDR1 and CDR2: MNHEY and SVGEGT. This CDR3 has 13 amino acids. Trimming took 2 bases from V and 7 from J, leaving 12 bases between them. The CDR3 loop reads CASSYVGVGEQYF. In DNA form, the CDR3 reads TGTGCCAGCAGTTACGTCGGGGTTGGGGAGCAGTACTTC.

The chain recombines TRBV5-6 with TRBJ2-7; D remains ambiguous. Trimming removed 4 bases from V and 2 bases from J, with 19 bases in between. Germline loops: CDR1 SGHDT, CDR2 YYEEEE. The CDR3 contains 16 residues. CDR3 in amino acids: CASSPVLSEATYEQYF. CDR3 bases: TGTGCCAGCAGCCCGGTCCTATCAGAGGCAACCTACGAGCAGTACTTC. Full variable domain (missing parts from reference TRBV5-6 and TRBJ2-7): DAGVTQSPTHLIKTRGQQVTLRCSPKSGHDTVSWYQQALGQGPQFIFQYYEEEERQRGNFPDRFSGHQFPNYSSELNVNALLLGDSALYLCASSPVLSEATYEQYFGPGTRLTVT.